Each of the 10 T cell receptor beta chains below was sequenced from the same sample in a study of cytomegalovirus exposure and HLA in healthy donors. The PCR ran on 60 Vbeta and 13 Jbeta primers. TCRdb's table, derived via immunoSEQ multiplex PCR, lists solely in-frame clones and lacks some. The table lists more than 150,000 clones, 82% of them singletons, with less than 2% in the top ten. Specimen: PBMCs. The origin of the receptors is a middle-aged man in good health and CMV-seronegative.

The V call is TRBV28, the J call TRBJ1-2; D is ambiguous. Trimming left V 5 bases short and J 6 bases short, with 22 bases between. CDR1 is MDHEN and CDR2 is SYDVKM in the germline V gene. This CDR3 contains 16 residues. CDR3: CASSPIPTTGLNGYTF. The CDR3 DNA follows: TGTGCCAGCAGTCCGATACCTACGACGGGATTAAATGGCTACACCTTC.

This sequence joins TRBV29-1 and TRBJ2-3; 14 bases are shared with TRBD2. CDR3 length: 16 residues. V lost 0 bases and J lost 4; bases outside the gene matches: 3. Germline CDR1 is SQVTM and CDR2 is ANQGSEA. CDR3 amino acids: CSVEEGLAGVSDTQYF. In DNA, the CDR3 is TGCAGCGTTGAAGAGGGACTAGCGGGAGTCTCAGATACGCAGTATTTT.

J is TRBJ1-2 and V is TRBV6-5, with D unclear. The CDR3 spans 13 residues. Trimming stripped 6 bases from V and 8 bases from J, with 16 bases between. CDR1 MNHEY and CDR2 SVGAGI come from the germline V gene. The CDR3 bases are TGTGCCAGCAGCCCCGCTGCGGGGTGGGGCTACACCTTC. It translates to CASSPAAGWGYTF.

This clone occurred a few times. This chain uses TRBV4-1 with TRBJ1-5, with 7 bases aligning to TRBD1. CDR1 and CDR2 (germline): MGHRA, YSYEKL. CDR3 size: 18 residues. The V segment lost 1 base and the J segment 0 bases; nucleotides outside the gene matches: 9. CDR3 sequence reads: CASSQGGQVPYSNQPQHF. DNA for the CDR3: TGCGCCAGCAGCCAAGGCGGACAGGTACCTTATAGCAATCAGCCCCAGCATTTT.

The chain joins TRBV19 to TRBJ2-7; 9 nucleotides line up with TRBD1. CDR1 and CDR2 from the germline V gene are LNHDA and SQIVND (reference sequence). J gave up 5 bases and V 4 bases, and 9 bases lay outside the gene matches. The CDR3 spans 15 residues. Here the CDR3 DNA reads TGTGCCAGTAGTAGGGCCGGGACAGGGAGCCACGAGCAGTACTTC. It yields the protein CASSRAGTGSHEQYF.

The chain joins TRBV7-9 to TRBJ1-5; 8 positions match TRBD1. Germline lookup yields CDR1 SEHNR and CDR2 FQNEAQ (reference sequence). This CDR3 contains 14 residues. The junction had 3 bases not matched to a gene; V was cut back by 3 bases and J by 5 bases. CDR3 bases: TGTGCCAGCAGCTTGGAACAGGGGGATCAGCCCCAGCATTTT. Translated: CASSLEQGDQPQHF. Variable domain in full (rest from reference TRBV7-9 and TRBJ1-5): DTGVSQNPRHKITKRGQNVTFRCDPISEHNRLYWYRQTLGQGPEFLTYFQNEAQLEKSRLLSDRFSAERPKGSFSTLEIQRTEQGDSAMYLCASSLEQGDQPQHFGDGTRLSIL.

The V and J genes are TRBV18 and TRBJ2-2; D gene uncertain. Trimming pared 5 bases from V and 7 bases from J, leaving 8 bases between. CDR1 and CDR2 (germline): KGHSH, LQKENI. The CDR3 has 12 residues. The CDR3 sequence: CASSFLLGELFF. For the CDR3, the DNA is TGTGCCAGCTCATTTCTACTCGGGGAGCTGTTTTTT.

J is TRBJ2-7 and V is TRBV9, with TRBD2 matching 8 bases. Per germline, CDR1 SGDLS and CDR2 YYNGEE. The CDR3 runs to 15 residues. V gave up 4 bases and J gave up 0 bases; unmatched junction bases: 6. The CDR3 DNA reads as TGTGCCAGCAGCCGCAGCGGGAGTAACTCCTACGAGCAGTACTTC. Its protein product is CASSRSGSNSYEQYF.

The chain uses TRBV27 and TRBJ1-6; TRBD1 matches at 9 bases. The germline V gene has CDR1 MNHEY and CDR2 SMNVEV (reference sequence). After removal of 3 bases from V and 10 bases from J, the junction contained 10 bases not matched to a gene. This CDR3 has 16 residues. CDR3 in DNA: TGTGCCAGCAGTTTCGGGACAGGGCGTGGGGGGTCACCCCTCCACTTT. Translation: CASSFGTGRGGSPLHF.

The chain links TRBV2 to TRBJ2-3; TRBD2 matches 9 bases. The V gene end was trimmed by 6 bases and the J gene end by 0 bases; junction bases not matched to a gene: 1. CDR1 and CDR2 (germline): SNHLY, FYNNEI. This CDR3 is 14 amino acids long. The CDR3 spells CASRAGGSTDTQYF. DNA of the CDR3: TGTGCCAGCAGAGCGGGGGGAAGCACAGATACGCAGTATTTT.